Following are 3 T cell receptor beta chains from one sample sequenced in a study of PD-L1 blockade in urothelial cancer. The method was immunoSEQ multiplex PCR; TCRdb's version includes in-frame clones alone and lacks a portion of them. The sample includes about 43,000 clones, more than 75% of them seen just once. Specified time point: pretreatment peripheral blood. This material consisted of PBMCs, taken around atezolizumab (anti-PD-L1) treatment. The receptor set was obtained from a man between 60 and 75 years old with urothelial cancer.

The V and J genes are TRBV29-1 and TRBJ2-2; no firm D call. V lost 4 bases and J lost 4, with 4 bases in between. There are 11 residues in the CDR3. CDR1 is SQVTM and CDR2 is ANQGSEA in the germline V gene. In DNA form, the CDR3 reads TGCAGCGTTGCCTCCACCGGGGAGCTGTTTTTT. This translates into CSVASTGELFF.

The V gene is TRBV13, the J gene TRBJ1-2; no reliable D call. Trimming removed 6 bases at V and 8 bases at J, with 22 bases between. In germline, CDR1 is PRHDT, CDR2 FYEKMQ (reference sequence). There are 15 residues in the CDR3. The CDR3 protein is CASSRRQQVRRGYTF. In DNA form, the CDR3 reads TGTGCCAGCAGTCGGAGGCAGCAGGTTAGAAGGGGCTACACCTTC.

The chain has TRBV25-1 and TRBJ2-2; 8 nucleotides align to TRBD2. Germline V lookup: CDR1 MGHDK, CDR2 SYGVNS. The CDR3 sequence is 13 residues long. Trimming took 10 bases from V and 7 from J; bases not matched to a gene: 8. Written as DNA, the CDR3 is TGTGCCACCGAAGCGGGAGTAAACGGGGAGCTGTTTTTT. The encoded protein is CATEAGVNGELFF.